Detailed here is one T cell receptor beta chain. Its antigen is unidentified. This entry is derived from a study of identical twins. The CDR3 is made up of 17 amino acids. The V and J ends lost 7 bases and 5 bases respectively, with 26 bases between them. Germline CDR1 reads MNHEY; CDR2 reads SMNVEV (reference sequence). Study-wide findings and caveats: Invariant MAIT and iNKT cells may have partly biased zero-insertion analyses. Among out-of-frame alpha sequences shared by twins, low generation probability occurred in excess.

TCRdb re-called the 5' RACE reads with MiXCR, one entry per CDR3 protein. Of 450,000 or so distinct CDR3 sequences listed, approximately 25% are singletons. In addition, the sample was reused for a study of T cells expressing NK-cell markers. From that paper: Topping the CD3+CD56-NKG2C+ fraction as well were these clonotypes, in a few donors.

The sequenced sample was CD4+ T cells sorted from blood. The clonotype originates from a young woman in good health. The rearrangement uses TRBV27 and TRBJ2-5; a weak D match, TRBD1 (6 bases). DNA for the CDR3: TGTGCCAGCACCCCGAAGTACAGGGACGGTAGAATGGAGACCCAGTACTTC. Protein sequence: CASTPKYRDGRMETQYF.